The sequence of this TCR beta chain was determined in a study of T cells in localized non-small cell lung cancer. General study results and limits: Uninvolved adjacent lung showed higher T cell clonality than tumor. A single tumor region was sequenced, leaving heterogeneity possible.

Sequenced by immunoSEQ multiplex PCR; TCRdb stores in-frame clones only, minus some. The data show 20,000 to 25,000 clones, 85% to 90% seen once. With regard to this clone: Its antigen is currently unknown.

This CDR3 region has 19 residues. The sequenced sample was peripheral blood, obtained before any cancer treatment. J is TRBJ1-4 and V is TRBV21-1; the D call TRBD1 from the table was never checked on the DNA. TRBV21-1 is classified as a pseudogene. This receptor was taken from a male donor at least 60 years old with stage I squamous cell lung carcinoma. The CDR3 DNA reads as TGTGCCAGCAGTCATCCGGGGGGGACAGGGTACTTACTTAATGAAAAACTGTTTTTT. Translation gives CASSHPGGTGYLLNEKLFF.